These T cell receptor beta chains were read from a single sample in a study of T cells in narcolepsy. Data came from immunoSEQ multiplex PCR; TCRdb stores just in-frame clones and leaves some out. The sample includes approximately 31,000 clones, about 77% of them seen just once. The sample comprised CD45RA- memory CD4+ T cells from PBMCs. The receptors were gathered from a human donor with narcolepsy. CDR3s include the opening cysteine and the closing phenylalanine or tryptophan. The D gene is left open where the match is weak. Part of the rows lack a size; the others show once, few, many or a class for expanded clones.

d_call: TRBD2
clone_size: NA
v_call: TRBV5-4
j_call: TRBJ2-1
cdr3_nt: TGTGCCAGCAGCTTGGACGGTGGCGGCGGGAGCTCCTACAATGAGCAGTTCTTC
cdr3_aa: CASSLDGGGGSSYNEQFF

d_call: NA
clone_size: NA
v_call: TRBV27
j_call: TRBJ1-4
cdr3_nt: TGTGCCAGCAGTCCCCGAAGTACAGGACAAGGAGGGGAAAAACTGTTTTTT
cdr3_aa: CASSPRSTGQGGEKLFF

d_call: NA
clone_size: NA
v_call: TRBV4-2
j_call: TRBJ2-1
cdr3_nt: TGTGCCAGCAGCCTTCCAACGACTCTTGGGAAGTGGTATGAGCAGTTCTTC
cdr3_aa: CASSLPTTLGKWYEQFF

d_call: TRBD1
clone_size: NA
v_call: TRBV6-1
j_call: TRBJ1-1
cdr3_nt: TGTGCCAGCAGACCTGAGGACAGGCCAAACACTGAAGCTTTCTTT
cdr3_aa: CASRPEDRPNTEAFF

d_call: NA
clone_size: NA
v_call: TRBV5-4
j_call: TRBJ2-5
cdr3_nt: TGTGCCAGCAGCTTGTTCCCCAGTGAAGAGACCCAGTACTTC
cdr3_aa: CASSLFPSEETQYF

d_call: NA
clone_size: NA
v_call: TRBV6-5
j_call: TRBJ1-1
cdr3_nt: TGTGCCAGCAGTTACTCGATGGTTAGGACTGAAGCTTTCTTT
cdr3_aa: CASSYSMVRTEAFF

d_call: NA
clone_size: NA
v_call: TRBV11-3
j_call: TRBJ1-1
cdr3_nt: TGTGCCAGCCGCGAGGGGACCACTGAAGCTTTCTTT
cdr3_aa: CASREGTTEAFF

d_call: NA
clone_size: NA
v_call: TRBV27
j_call: TRBJ1-5
cdr3_nt: TGTGCCAGCAGGTCACTAGAAAACAATCAGCCCCAGCATTTT
cdr3_aa: CASRSLENNQPQHF

d_call: NA
clone_size: NA
v_call: TRBV5-5
j_call: TRBJ1-6
cdr3_nt: TGTGCCAGCAGCCAACGGGGTAAGGACTCACCCCTCCACTTT
cdr3_aa: CASSQRGKDSPLHF

d_call: NA
clone_size: NA
v_call: TRBV9
j_call: TRBJ1-2
cdr3_nt: TGTGCCAGCAGCCCGCAGGCCCGACGGAACTATGGCTACACCTTC
cdr3_aa: CASSPQARRNYGYTF

d_call: NA
clone_size: NA
v_call: TRBV4-1
j_call: TRBJ1-2
cdr3_nt: TGCGCCAGCAGCCAAGATCTCCCAGGGAACTATGGCTACACCTTC
cdr3_aa: CASSQDLPGNYGYTF

d_call: TRBD2
clone_size: NA
v_call: TRBV6-6
j_call: TRBJ2-7
cdr3_nt: TGTGCCAGCAGTTACTCGCTAGCGGGATTAAACTACGAGCAGTACTTC
cdr3_aa: CASSYSLAGLNYEQYF

d_call: NA
clone_size: NA
v_call: TRBV6-5
j_call: TRBJ1-1
cdr3_nt: TGTGCCAGCAGCCGATACCAGACAGGGAACACTGAAGCTTTCTTT
cdr3_aa: CASSRYQTGNTEAFF

d_call: NA
clone_size: NA
v_call: TRBV25-1
j_call: TRBJ2-7
cdr3_nt: TGTGCCAGCAGTGTGACTGGAACCTACGAGCAGTACTTC
cdr3_aa: CASSVTGTYEQYF

d_call: NA
clone_size: few
v_call: TRBV6-5
j_call: TRBJ2-3
cdr3_nt: TGTGCCAGCAGTTACGGCGTAGTAGGGTACACAGATACGCAGTATTTT
cdr3_aa: CASSYGVVGYTDTQYF

d_call: NA
clone_size: NA
v_call: TRBV19
j_call: TRBJ2-2
cdr3_nt: TGTGCCAGTAATCCCCGCGGTCGCGGCACCGGGGAGCTGTTTTTT
cdr3_aa: CASNPRGRGTGELFF

d_call: NA
clone_size: NA
v_call: TRBV19
j_call: TRBJ2-1
cdr3_nt: TGTGCCAGTAGTATATCTAGCGCGATATACAATGAGCAGTTCTTC
cdr3_aa: CASSISSAIYNEQFF

d_call: TRBD1
clone_size: NA
v_call: TRBV7-2
j_call: TRBJ1-5
cdr3_nt: TGTGCCAGCAGCTTATGGGGACAGGGGAATCAGCCCCAGCATTTT
cdr3_aa: CASSLWGQGNQPQHF

d_call: TRBD1
clone_size: NA
v_call: TRBV28
j_call: TRBJ2-7
cdr3_nt: TGTGCCAGCAGTATCTCCGGGACAGGGGGGCTCTACGAGCAGTACTTC
cdr3_aa: CASSISGTGGLYEQYF

d_call: TRBD2
clone_size: NA
v_call: TRBV7-2
j_call: TRBJ2-3
cdr3_nt: TGTGCCAGCAGCTACCAAGCGGGGAGCACAGATACGCAGTATTTT
cdr3_aa: CASSYQAGSTDTQYF

d_call: NA
clone_size: NA
v_call: TRBV2
j_call: TRBJ1-1
cdr3_nt: TGTGCCAGCAGTCCCGGGCGGGGCACTGAAGCTTTCTTT
cdr3_aa: CASSPGRGTEAFF

d_call: TRBD2
clone_size: NA
v_call: TRBV5-1
j_call: TRBJ2-1
cdr3_nt: TGCGCCAGCAGCTTGCGGCCGGCGACTAGCGGGCACAATGAGCAGTTCTTC
cdr3_aa: CASSLRPATSGHNEQFF

d_call: NA
clone_size: NA
v_call: TRBV6-5
j_call: TRBJ1-1
cdr3_nt: TGTGCCAGCAGTTACTCCGGCCTCAACACTGAAGCTTTCTTT
cdr3_aa: CASSYSGLNTEAFF

d_call: NA
clone_size: NA
v_call: TRBV7-2
j_call: TRBJ1-2
cdr3_nt: TGTGCCGGCAGCCCTGACAGTCGTGGCTACACCTTC
cdr3_aa: CAGSPDSRGYTF

d_call: TRBD2
clone_size: few
v_call: TRBV19
j_call: TRBJ2-7
cdr3_nt: TGTGCCAGTAGCTCGACGGGAGCGGGGGAGCAGTACTTC
cdr3_aa: CASSSTGAGEQYF

d_call: NA
clone_size: NA
v_call: TRBV14
j_call: TRBJ1-5
cdr3_nt: TGTGCCAGCAGCCAAGTCGGGGTCCATCAGCCCCAGCATTTT
cdr3_aa: CASSQVGVHQPQHF

d_call: NA
clone_size: NA
v_call: TRBV5-1
j_call: TRBJ1-1
cdr3_nt: TGCGCCAGCAGAACTTGGAGAGGGAACACTGAAGCTTTCTTT
cdr3_aa: CASRTWRGNTEAFF

d_call: NA
clone_size: NA
v_call: TRBV5-4
j_call: TRBJ2-7
cdr3_nt: TGTGCCAGCAGCTTGGGCGGTGTCTACGAGCAGTACTTC
cdr3_aa: CASSLGGVYEQYF

d_call: NA
clone_size: NA
v_call: TRBV29-1
j_call: TRBJ2-3
cdr3_nt: TGCAGCGAGAAAACCGGGGGCACAGATACGCAGTATTTT
cdr3_aa: CSEKTGGTDTQYF

d_call: TRBD1
clone_size: NA
v_call: TRBV5-4
j_call: TRBJ1-1
cdr3_nt: TGTGCCAGCAGCGGGACAGGGGCTGAAGCTTTCTTT
cdr3_aa: CASSGTGAEAFF